These T cell receptor beta chains were read from a single sample in a study of blood T cell repertoires in COVID-19. Sequencing was performed with immunoSEQ multiplex PCR; in TCRdb, only in-frame clones are kept and a portion is missing. The data hold about 52,000 clones, with roughly 90% observed a single time. Sequencing was done on a sample of peripheral blood. These receptor sequences come from a man at least 80 years old with active or convalescent COVID-19. The CDR3 runs from the conserved cysteine through the conserved F or W. The order of the fields is V gene, J gene, D gene, clone size, CDR3 protein, CDR3 DNA. The D gene is left open where the match is weak. The size field is filled for only some rows; it gives once, few, many or a size class.

TRBV7-9,TRBJ1-2,NA,NA,CASSLTGKGYTF,TGTGCCAGCAGCTTAACGGGAAAAGGCTACACCTTC
TRBV11-2,TRBJ1-3,TRBD1,NA,CASSRTGYMGGNTIYF,TGTGCCAGCAGCCGGACAGGGTACATGGGGGGAAACACCATATATTTT
TRBV29-1,TRBJ1-1,TRBD1,NA,CSAVGTANTEAFF,TGCAGCGCCGTCGGGACAGCGAACACTGAAGCTTTCTTT
TRBV2,TRBJ2-5,TRBD1,NA,CASSMDAKGQGRTQYF,TGTGCCAGCAGCATGGACGCGAAGGGACAGGGGAGGACCCAGTACTTC
TRBV18,TRBJ2-7,TRBD1,once,CASALVVDRSTYEQYF,TGTGCCAGCGCCCTTGTTGTGGACAGGTCGACCTACGAGCAGTACTTC
TRBV4-3,TRBJ2-7,TRBD2,NA,CASSRTSGSYEQYF,TGCGCCAGCAGCCGCACTAGCGGGAGTTACGAGCAGTACTTC
TRBV5-6,TRBJ1-5,NA,NA,CASSLAGTGGDPSNQPQHF,TGTGCCAGCAGCTTGGCGGGGACGGGGGGTGACCCTAGCAATCAGCCCCAGCATTTT
TRBV30,TRBJ1-1,NA,NA,CACSGTHEAFF,TGTGCCTGCTCCGGGACACACGAAGCTTTCTTT
TRBV7-6,TRBJ2-1,NA,NA,CASSDETEYHNEQFF,TGTGCCAGCAGCGACGAGACAGAATACCACAATGAGCAGTTCTTC
TRBV3-1/TRBV3-2,TRBJ1-6,NA,NA,CASSQTGVNSPLHF,TGTGCCAGCAGCCAAACAGGAGTTAATTCACCCCTCCACTTT
TRBV28,TRBJ2-7,NA,NA,CASSRTYEQYF,TGTGCCAGCAGCCGTACCTACGAGCAGTACTTC
TRBV15,TRBJ2-7,NA,NA,CATSRDKTGGRAYEQYF,TGTGCCACCAGCAGAGACAAAACCGGGGGTCGAGCCTACGAGCAGTACTTC
TRBV5-4,TRBJ1-2,TRBD1,NA,CASSFFDRASGYTF,TGTGCCAGCAGCTTCTTTGACAGGGCAAGTGGCTACACCTTC
TRBV18,TRBJ2-5,NA,NA,CASSPPGTQETQYF,TGTGCCAGCTCACCACCGGGGACACAAGAGACCCAGTACTTC
TRBV19,TRBJ2-6,NA,NA,CASSINRAGANVLTF,TGTGCCAGTAGTATTAACAGGGCTGGGGCCAACGTCCTGACTTTC
TRBV7-9,TRBJ2-6,TRBD1,NA,CASSLTAQIGQGIVLTF,TGTGCCAGCAGCTTAACCGCGCAGATTGGACAGGGAATAGTCCTGACTTTC